A single T cell receptor (beta chain) is shown here with its context. Sequenced by immunoSEQ multiplex PCR; TCRdb stores in-frame clones only, minus some. Of tens of thousands of clones listed, more than 75% are singletons. Trimming took off 3 bases at V and 3 bases at J, with 13 bases between the two ends. This CDR3 contains 15 residues. The germline V gene encodes CDR1 MGHRA and CDR2 YSYEKL. This record belongs to a study of brain T cells in children with intractable seizures. The TCR comes from a girl aged 2 to 9 with Rasmussen encephalitis and intractable seizures. The rearrangement uses TRBV4-1 and TRBJ2-3; tentatively, D is TRBD2 (7 bases). Sequenced here: peripheral blood, sampled at surgery. The CDR3 DNA reads as TGCGCCAGCAGCCAGCCGGGGAGGGGGACAGATACGCAGTATTTT. Protein product: CASSQPGRGTDTQYF.